This T cell receptor (beta chain) emerged from a study of blood T cell dynamics during melanoma immunotherapy. The study's findings and limits: Unlike progressors, later disease-control patients had W3 repertoires gaining clonality or diversity. The study could not tell melanoma-specific clones from general immune activation.

TCRdb keeps only in-frame clones here, not all; method: immunoSEQ multiplex PCR. The data show about 5,600 clones, 75% to 90% seen once. Time point given: week 3, after first cycle of checkpoint inhibitor. One draw preceded checkpoint blockade; another followed its first cycle at week 3. No patient had earlier systemic cancer treatment, concurrent immunosuppressants, or another active cancer. With respect to this clone: The antigen is not known.

The germline gives CDR1 ENHRY, CDR2 SYGVKD. The J segment lost 0 bases and the V segment lost 4 bases, leaving 10 bases of the junction unmatched. The CDR3 has 17 amino acids. The sequences come from blood, collected from a patient treated with checkpoint blockade. The chain joins TRBV10-3 to TRBJ2-7, with 9 bases matching TRBD2. The TCR comes from a human donor with melanoma. Some clones in this sample may be carry-over from other donors' samples. CDR3 residues: CAISAGAGRGGSYEQYF. CDR3 DNA: TGTGCCATCAGTGCGGGAGCAGGGCGGGGGGGCTCCTACGAGCAGTACTTC.